In this sample, the clone carrying this T cell receptor beta chain turned up a few times. These data originate in a study of blood T cells in healthy people across ages. For the second PCR, which ran for about 6 to 11 cycles, a sample-barcoded 5' primer and a J-beta primer mix were used. TCRdb processed the 5' RACE reads anew with MiXCR; each CDR3 protein has one entry. The sample contains about 760,000 distinct CDR3 sequences, 20% to 25% of which appear only once. The CDR3 loop spans 15 amino acids. Trimming removed 3 bases at V and 1 base at J, with 13 bases between. Germline values: CDR1 SGHRS, CDR2 YFSETQ. These data also formed part of another study, on T cells of mothers and their children.

The TCR comes from a boy younger than 18 in good health. Sequenced sample: blood. This chain connects TRBV5-1 to TRBJ1-1; possible D gene TRBD1, 5 bases. The CDR3 nucleotides are TGCGCCAGCAGCTGGGTGCCGACAGAGAACACTGAAGCTTTCTTT. This gives the protein CASSWVPTENTEAFF.